These T cell receptor beta chains were read from a single sample in a study of blood T cell repertoires in COVID-19. The data were produced by immunoSEQ multiplex PCR, yet TCRdb's version contains in-frame clones alone and is incomplete. The sample lists around 150,000 clones; about 85% were seen once. Sequenced: peripheral blood. The receptors derive from a middle-aged man with acute or convalescent COVID-19. Each CDR3 is given with its conserved first and last residue. The D gene is left open where the match is weak. Size is stated for part of the rows, as once, few or many counts, or as a class when the clone is expanded.

d_call | clone_size | j_call | v_call | cdr3_aa | cdr3_nt
TRBD1 | NA | TRBJ1-5 | TRBV27 | CASSSRGYQPQHF | TGTGCCAGCAGTTCCAGGGGGTATCAGCCCCAGCATTTT
TRBD1 | once | TRBJ1-3 | TRBV6-5 | CASSYTGGPGNTIYF | TGTGCCAGCAGTTACACAGGGGGCCCTGGAAACACCATATATTTT
NA | NA | TRBJ1-1 | TRBV6-5 | CASSYSTRNTEAFF | TGTGCCAGCAGTTACTCTACGAGGAACACTGAAGCTTTCTTT
NA | NA | TRBJ1-1 | TRBV18 | CASSPQQGVSEAFF | TGTGCCAGCTCACCACAACAGGGCGTCTCTGAAGCTTTCTTT
NA | NA | TRBJ1-1 | TRBV7-2 | CASSLGGGNTEAFF | TGTGCCAGCAGCTTAGGTGGAGGGAACACTGAAGCTTTCTTT
TRBD2 | NA | TRBJ2-2 | TRBV9 | CASSVVAGVKSAGELFF | TGTGCCAGCAGCGTAGTCGCGGGGGTGAAAAGCGCCGGGGAGCTGTTTTTT
NA | NA | TRBJ2-7 | TRBV11-3 | CASSLSPGKGNEQYF | TGTGCCAGCAGCTTATCCCCAGGGAAGGGCAACGAGCAGTACTTC
NA | NA | TRBJ1-1 | TRBV20-1 | CSASKGGADTEAFF | TGCAGTGCTAGTAAGGGTGGGGCGGACACTGAAGCTTTCTTT
TRBD2 | NA | TRBJ2-3 | TRBV9 | CASSAHLAGGTDTQYF | TGTGCCAGCAGCGCCCACCTAGCGGGGGGCACAGATACGCAGTATTTT
TRBD1 | NA | TRBJ2-5 | TRBV7-2 | CASSLLGQGVTETQYF | TGTGCCAGCAGCTTACTCGGGCAGGGGGTCACAGAGACCCAGTACTTC
NA | NA | TRBJ2-7 | TRBV12-3/TRBV12-4 | CASSFTGYEQYF | TGTGCCAGCAGTTTTACGGGGTACGAGCAGTACTTC
NA | NA | TRBJ1-2 | TRBV12-3/TRBV12-4 | CASSLREDYGYTF | TGTGCCAGCAGTTTAAGGGAGGACTATGGCTACACCTTC
NA | NA | TRBJ2-5 | TRBV4-2 | CASSQGRQAGLETQYF | TGTGCCAGCAGCCAAGGGAGACAGGCCGGGTTAGAGACCCAGTACTTC
NA | NA | TRBJ1-4 | TRBV12-3/TRBV12-4 | CASRQGYEKLFF | TGTGCCAGCAGACAGGGTTATGAAAAACTGTTTTTT
NA | NA | TRBJ2-2 | TRBV2 | CASGQNTGELFF | TGTGCCAGCGGGCAGAACACCGGGGAGCTGTTTTTT
NA | NA | TRBJ2-3 | TRBV18 | CASSPLRDSTDTQYF | TGTGCCAGCTCACCACTAAGGGACTCCACAGATACGCAGTATTTT
NA | NA | TRBJ2-6 | TRBV18 | CASSPSPGANVLTF | TGTGCCAGCTCCCCCTCCCCTGGGGCCAACGTCCTGACTTTC
NA | once | TRBJ1-1 | TRBV10-2 | CASSREGRNTEAFF | TGCGCCAGCAGCCGGGAGGGGAGGAACACTGAAGCTTTCTTT
NA | NA | TRBJ1-4 | TRBV7-2 | CASSSTESRGKLFF | TGTGCCAGCAGCTCGACAGAATCAAGGGGAAAACTGTTTTTT
TRBD1 | NA | TRBJ1-4 | TRBV14 | CASSSWDRAATNEKLFF | TGTGCCAGCAGCTCTTGGGACAGGGCCGCGACTAATGAAAAACTGTTTTTT
TRBD1 | NA | TRBJ1-5 | TRBV6-5 | CASSPGDRGTQPQHF | TGTGCCAGCAGTCCCGGGGACAGGGGTACTCAGCCCCAGCATTTT
NA | NA | TRBJ2-7 | TRBV30 | CAWRARTAYEQYF | TGTGCCTGGAGAGCAAGGACAGCCTACGAGCAGTACTTC
NA | once | TRBJ2-1 | TRBV12-3/TRBV12-4 | CASSFDQGNEQFF | TGTGCCAGCAGTTTTGATCAGGGCAATGAGCAGTTCTTC
TRBD1 | NA | TRBJ1-2 | TRBV5-1 | CASSLDRGGGNYGYTF | TGCGCCAGCAGCTTGGATCGTGGAGGGGGCAACTATGGCTACACCTTC
TRBD1 | NA | TRBJ1-1 | TRBV5-1 | CASSIGTGGNTEAFF | TGCGCCAGCAGCATCGGGACAGGGGGGAACACTGAAGCTTTCTTT
TRBD1 | many | TRBJ2-7 | TRBV3-1/TRBV3-2 | CASSPTGQGFHEQYF | TGTGCCAGCAGCCCGACGGGACAGGGCTTCCACGAGCAGTACTTC
TRBD1 | NA | TRBJ1-1 | TRBV6-6 | CASSPEQGQNERNTEAFF | TGTGCCAGCAGTCCGGAACAGGGACAGAATGAGAGGAACACTGAAGCTTTCTTT
TRBD1 | NA | TRBJ2-7 | TRBV6-6 | CASSSAQGVSSYEQYF | TGTGCCAGCAGTTCTGCACAGGGGGTTAGCTCCTACGAGCAGTACTTC
TRBD2 | NA | TRBJ2-1 | TRBV7-9 | CASSLTTSGEGGKFF | TGTGCCAGCAGCTTAACGACTAGCGGGGAGGGGGGCAAGTTCTTC
NA | NA | TRBJ1-1 | TRBV18 | CASSPGLNTEAFF | TGTGCCAGCTCACCTGGACTCAACACTGAAGCTTTCTTT
NA | NA | TRBJ2-5 | TRBV10-2 | CASSDSRSWETQYF | TGCGCCAGCAGTGACTCTAGGAGTTGGGAGACCCAGTACTTC
NA | NA | TRBJ1-1 | TRBV6-5 | CASSQWGGAVAFF | TGTGCCAGCAGTCAATGGGGGGGGGCGGTGGCTTTCTTT
TRBD1 | NA | TRBJ1-1 | TRBV5-4 | CASSFQGEKTAFF | TGTGCCAGCAGCTTCCAGGGGGAAAAGACTGCTTTCTTT
NA | NA | TRBJ2-5 | TRBV3-1/TRBV3-2 | CASSQTGETQYF | TGTGCCAGCAGCCAGACGGGAGAGACCCAGTACTTC
TRBD1 | NA | TRBJ2-5 | TRBV28 | CASSEPGQGPRVTQYF | TGTGCCAGCAGTGAACCGGGACAGGGGCCTCGAGTGACCCAGTACTTC
TRBD2 | NA | TRBJ2-5 | TRBV6-5 | CATRRLAGGKETQYF | TGTGCCACCCGCAGGCTAGCGGGGGGGAAGGAGACCCAGTACTTC
NA | once | TRBJ2-1 | TRBV4-1 | CASSQVNLVSYNEQFF | TGCGCCAGCAGCCAAGTAAACCTAGTCTCCTACAATGAGCAGTTCTTC
TRBD1 | once | TRBJ1-1 | TRBV11-1 | CASSPWDRGHTEAFF | TGTGCCAGCAGCCCCTGGGACAGGGGGCACACTGAAGCTTTCTTT
NA | NA | TRBJ1-1 | TRBV19 | CASTGIRGNTEAFF | TGTGCCAGTACCGGAATCAGGGGGAACACTGAAGCTTTCTTT
TRBD2 | NA | TRBJ2-2 | TRBV5-6 | CASSLGLAGGRGDTGELFF | TGTGCCAGCAGCTTGGGACTAGCGGGGGGCCGAGGGGACACCGGGGAGCTGTTTTTT
TRBD1 | NA | TRBJ2-1 | TRBV9 | CASSPVGYRGRGNEQFF | TGTGCCAGCAGCCCCGTAGGGTACAGGGGGCGCGGTAATGAGCAGTTCTTC
NA | NA | TRBJ2-5 | TRBV7-8 | CASSPTSHQETQYF | TGTGCCAGCAGCCCGACTAGTCATCAAGAGACCCAGTACTTC
TRBD2 | NA | TRBJ2-3 | TRBV3-1/TRBV3-2 | CASSRLAADTQYF | TGTGCCAGCAGCCGGCTAGCGGCAGATACGCAGTATTTT
NA | once | TRBJ2-2 | TRBV7-2 | CASSWTEANTGELFF | TGTGCCAGCAGCTGGACAGAAGCGAACACCGGGGAGCTGTTTTTT
NA | NA | TRBJ1-4 | TRBV7-8 | CASSLAQGPYEKLFF | TGTGCCAGCAGCTTAGCCCAGGGTCCGTATGAAAAACTGTTTTTT
NA | NA | TRBJ1-2 | TRBV7-9 | CASSRRERVYGYTF | TGTGCCAGCAGCAGACGGGAGCGGGTGTATGGCTACACCTTC
TRBD2 | NA | TRBJ2-7 | TRBV5-6 | CASSLWGSGGLDEQYF | TGTGCCAGCAGCTTGTGGGGTAGCGGGGGCCTGGACGAGCAGTACTTC
NA | NA | TRBJ1-2 | TRBV28 | CASNQGGPSYGYTF | TGTGCCAGCAATCAAGGGGGACCGAGCTATGGCTACACCTTC
TRBD2 | NA | TRBJ2-1 | TRBV6-5 | CASRAGTLTNEQFF | TGTGCCAGCCGAGCGGGAACCCTGACCAATGAGCAGTTCTTC
NA | NA | TRBJ1-4 | TRBV4-2 | CASSQVLLGQINEKLFF | TGTGCCAGCAGCCAAGTGTTACTAGGACAGATAAATGAAAAACTGTTTTTT
NA | NA | TRBJ1-2 | TRBV28 | CASSLEEYGYTF | TGTGCCAGCAGTTTAGAGGAGTATGGCTACACCTTC
TRBD2 | NA | TRBJ2-3 | TRBV10-3 | CAISLAGGSPDTQYF | TGTGCCATCAGTCTAGCGGGGGGCAGCCCAGATACGCAGTATTTT
TRBD2 | NA | TRBJ2-5 | TRBV27 | CASSLSWGTSGTLINF | TGTGCCAGCAGTTTATCGTGGGGGACTAGCGGTACCCTGATCAACTTC
NA | NA | TRBJ2-2 | TRBV30 | CAWDPGQNTGELFF | TGTGCCTGGGACCCGGGACAGAACACCGGGGAGCTGTTTTTT
TRBD1 | NA | TRBJ2-5 | TRBV29-1 | CSVEEGQGAGTQYF | TGCAGCGTTGAAGAGGGACAGGGGGCGGGTACCCAGTACTTC